The 4 T cell receptor beta chains below all came from one sample that was sequenced in a study of CD8 T cells in ankylosing spondylitis. In TCRdb, the 5' RACE reads were re-called with MiXCR into one record per CDR3 protein. The sample has about 240,000 distinct CDR3 sequences, around 10% seen once; the top ten hold about 6.8%. Sequenced sample: blood, either unsorted or a sorted T cell fraction (not recorded which). These receptors came from a male donor with ankylosing spondylitis or in good health (not recorded which).

This clonotype was detected many times. The gene calls are TRBV9 and TRBJ2-1; the D is unclear. This CDR3 is 12 amino acids long. Trimming removed 7 bases from V and 5 bases from J, with 10 bases in between. Germline V lookup: CDR1 SGDLS, CDR2 YYNGEE. The CDR3 reads CASANSNNEQFF. For the CDR3, the DNA is TGTGCCAGCGCAAATTCAAACAATGAGCAGTTCTTC.

This clonotype was seen many times. The V and J genes are TRBV7-2 and TRBJ2-1, with a possible D match to TRBD1 (7 bases). This CDR3 comprises 15 residues. Germline V gene sequence: CDR1 SGHTA, CDR2 FQGNSA. Trimming left V 6 bases short and J 6 bases short, with 18 bases between. In DNA, the CDR3 is TGTGCCAGCAGTCGCACAGGGGAGGTAGGCAATGAGCAGTTCTTC. Its protein product is CASSRTGEVGNEQFF.

This clonotype was seen ten or more times. The chain recombines TRBV5-1 with TRBJ1-3, with no clear D. V was clipped by 4 bases and J by 3 bases, with 5 bases between them. Germline loops: CDR1 SGHRS, CDR2 YFSETQ. The CDR3 sequence is 12 residues long. In DNA, the CDR3 is TGCGCCAGCAGCGCCGATGGAAACACCATATATTTT. It translates to CASSADGNTIYF.

This clonotype showed up many times. The rearrangement joins TRBV20-1 to TRBJ2-3, with 8 bases that match TRBD2. The V segment lost 0 bases and the J segment 4 bases; nucleotides outside the gene matches: 6. CDR1 is DFQATT and CDR2 is SNEGSKA in the germline V gene (reference sequence). This CDR3 contains 15 residues. CDR3 coding DNA: TGCAGTGCTAGAGATCTGGCGGGAGGACCAGATACGCAGTATTTT. Translated: CSARDLAGGPDTQYF.